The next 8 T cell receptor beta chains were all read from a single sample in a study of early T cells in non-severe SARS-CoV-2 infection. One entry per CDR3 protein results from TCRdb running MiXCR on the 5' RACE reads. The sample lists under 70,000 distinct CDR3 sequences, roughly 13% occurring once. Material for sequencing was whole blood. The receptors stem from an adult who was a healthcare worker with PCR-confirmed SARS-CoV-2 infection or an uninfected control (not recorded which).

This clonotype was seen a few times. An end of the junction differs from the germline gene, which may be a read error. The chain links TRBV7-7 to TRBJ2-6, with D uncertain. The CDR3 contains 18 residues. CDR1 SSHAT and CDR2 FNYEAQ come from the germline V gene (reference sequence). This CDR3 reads CASSPRSVTDSGANVLTF. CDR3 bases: TGTGCTAGCAGCCCGAGAAGCGTCACTGACTCTGGGGCCAACGTCCTGACTTTC.

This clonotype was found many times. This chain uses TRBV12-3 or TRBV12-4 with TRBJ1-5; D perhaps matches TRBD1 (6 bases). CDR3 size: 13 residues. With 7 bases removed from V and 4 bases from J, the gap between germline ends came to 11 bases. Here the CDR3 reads CASNQGFNQPQHF. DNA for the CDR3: TGTGCCAGCAATCAGGGGTTTAATCAGCCCCAGCATTTT.

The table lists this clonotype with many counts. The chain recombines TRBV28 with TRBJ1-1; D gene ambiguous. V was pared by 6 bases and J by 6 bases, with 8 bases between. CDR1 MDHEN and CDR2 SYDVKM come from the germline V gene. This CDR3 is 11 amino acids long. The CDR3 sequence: CASRGRPEAFF. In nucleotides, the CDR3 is TGTGCCAGCAGAGGACGGCCTGAAGCTTTCTTT.

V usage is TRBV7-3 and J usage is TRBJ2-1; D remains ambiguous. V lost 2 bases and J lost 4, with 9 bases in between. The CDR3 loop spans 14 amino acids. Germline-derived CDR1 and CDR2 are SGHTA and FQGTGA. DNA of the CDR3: TGTGCCAGCAGCTTATCCGGTGGTTACAATGAGCAGTTCTTC. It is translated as CASSLSGGYNEQFF.

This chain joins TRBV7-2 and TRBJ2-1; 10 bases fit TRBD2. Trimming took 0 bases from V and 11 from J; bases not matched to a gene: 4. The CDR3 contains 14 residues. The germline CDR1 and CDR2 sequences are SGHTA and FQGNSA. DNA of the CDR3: TGTGCCAGCAGCTTAGCGGCTAGCGGGAGACAGCAGTTCTTC. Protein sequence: CASSLAASGRQQFF.

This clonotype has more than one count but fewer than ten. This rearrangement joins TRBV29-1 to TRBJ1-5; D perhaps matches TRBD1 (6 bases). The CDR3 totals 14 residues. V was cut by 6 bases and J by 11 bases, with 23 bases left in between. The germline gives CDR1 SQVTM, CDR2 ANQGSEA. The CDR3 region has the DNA TGCAGCGTGCCCGACGAAATTAGGGGGGACACCCAGCATTTT. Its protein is CSVPDEIRGDTQHF.

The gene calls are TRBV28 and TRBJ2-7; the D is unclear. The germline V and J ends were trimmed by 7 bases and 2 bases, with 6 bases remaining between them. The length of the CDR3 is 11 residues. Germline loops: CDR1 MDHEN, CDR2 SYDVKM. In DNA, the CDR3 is TGTGCCAGCAACACTGCCTACGAGCAGTACTTC. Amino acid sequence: CASNTAYEQYF. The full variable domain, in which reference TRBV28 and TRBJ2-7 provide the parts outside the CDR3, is DVKVTQSSRYLVKRTGEKVFLECVQDMDHENMFWYRQDPGLGLRLIYFSYDVKMKEKGDIPEGYSVSREKKERFSLILESASTNQTSMYLCASNTAYEQYFGPGTRLTVT.

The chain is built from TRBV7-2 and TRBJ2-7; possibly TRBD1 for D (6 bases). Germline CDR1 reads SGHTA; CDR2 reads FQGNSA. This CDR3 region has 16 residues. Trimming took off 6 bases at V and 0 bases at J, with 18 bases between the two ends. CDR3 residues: CASRLTGTSDSYEQYF. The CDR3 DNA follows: TGTGCCAGCAGATTGACCGGGACATCGGACTCCTACGAGCAGTACTTC.